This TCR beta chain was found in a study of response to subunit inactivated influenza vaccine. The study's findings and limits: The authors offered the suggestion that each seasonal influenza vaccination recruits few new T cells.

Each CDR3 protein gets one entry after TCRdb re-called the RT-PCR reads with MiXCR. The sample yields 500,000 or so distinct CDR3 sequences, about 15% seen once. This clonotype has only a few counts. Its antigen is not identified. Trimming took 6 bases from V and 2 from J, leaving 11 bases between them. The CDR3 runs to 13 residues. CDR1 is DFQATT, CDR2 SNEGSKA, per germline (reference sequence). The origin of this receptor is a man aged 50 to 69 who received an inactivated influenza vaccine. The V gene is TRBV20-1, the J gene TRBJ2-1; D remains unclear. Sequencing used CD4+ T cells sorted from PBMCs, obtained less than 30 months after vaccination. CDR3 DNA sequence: TGCAGTGCCACCGATGGTGCCTACAATGAGCAGTTCTTC. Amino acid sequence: CSATDGAYNEQFF.